Shown below are 11 T cell receptor beta chains from a single sample sequenced in a study of blood T cell repertoires in COVID-19. The assay was immunoSEQ multiplex PCR, and TCRdb's table has in-frame clones only and misses some. The top ten clones hold 0.98% of a sample with a few hundred thousand clones, roughly 84% of them seen once. Sequencing was done on a sample of peripheral blood. The receptors were gathered from a man aged 40-50 years with acute or convalescent COVID-19.

The rearrangement uses TRBV3-1 (or the pseudogene TRBV3-2) and TRBJ1-1, with 7 nucleotides matching TRBD1. CDR3 size: 14 residues. The ends lost 4 bases at V and 2 bases at J; junction bases unmatched: 4. CDR1 is LGHDT and CDR2 is YNNKEL in the germline V gene (reference sequence). The CDR3 spells CASSRRTGNTEAFF. For the CDR3, the DNA is TGTGCCAGCAGCCGAAGGACAGGAAACACTGAAGCTTTCTTT.

Here the CDR3 reads CASSQTGLATDTQYF. DNA for the CDR3: TGTGCCAGCAGCCAAACCGGACTAGCGACAGATACGCAGTATTTT. This chain joins TRBV7-9 and TRBJ2-3; 9 bases are shared with TRBD2. The CDR3 spans 15 residues. V lost 5 bases, J lost 3 bases, and 6 bases stayed unmatched. Per the germline V gene, CDR1 is SEHNR and CDR2 is FQNEAQ (reference sequence).

The chain has TRBV11-1 and TRBJ1-2; TRBD1 matches at 9 bases. Germline CDR1 is SGHAT and CDR2 is FQDESV (reference sequence). Trimming cost V 4 bases and J 3 bases; bases outside gene matches: 6. The CDR3 has 15 amino acids. The CDR3: CASSSGQGTYYGYTF. The DNA for the CDR3 is TGTGCCAGCAGCTCAGGACAGGGGACTTACTATGGCTACACCTTC.

The chain combines TRBV4-2 with TRBJ2-1, with TRBD2 identical over 10 bases. Germline V CDR1 and CDR2: LGHNA, YNFKEQ. This CDR3 comprises 17 residues. J gave up 6 bases and V 1 base, and 9 bases lay outside the gene matches. CDR3 region: CASSQGSGGARGNEQFF. DNA for the CDR3: TGTGCCAGCAGCCAAGGGAGCGGGGGGGCCCGGGGCAATGAGCAGTTCTTC.

This CDR3 is CVSRIRHSGEAFF. The CDR3 nucleotides are TGTGTCTCGCGAATAAGGCATTCGGGTGAAGCTTTCTTT. The chain carries TRBV5-6 and TRBJ1-1; no reliable D call. CDR3 size: 13 residues. In germline, CDR1 is SGHDT, CDR2 YYEEEE.

V and J are TRBV27 and TRBJ2-1; D is unclear. The V gene lost 3 bases and the J gene lost 8 bases, with 8 bases spanning the gap. The length of the CDR3 is 12 residues. The germline CDR1 and CDR2 sequences are MNHEY and SMNVEV (reference sequence). The CDR3: CASSFTEHEQFF. The CDR3 DNA reads TGTGCCAGCAGTTTTACGGAGCATGAGCAGTTCTTC.

The rearrangement links TRBV19 to TRBJ2-3, with TRBD2 identical over 9 bases. The CDR3 sequence is 14 residues long. Germline V gene sequence: CDR1 LNHDA, CDR2 SQIVND (reference sequence). J lost 3 bases, V lost 6 bases, and 4 bases had no gene match. The CDR3 is CASSAGGGTDTQYF. CDR3 nucleotides: TGTGCCAGTAGCGCGGGGGGGGGTACAGATACGCAGTATTTT.

V gene TRBV16 combines with J gene TRBJ2-3; 11 nucleotides line up with TRBD2. V gave up 0 bases and J gave up 1 base; unmatched junction bases: 9. This CDR3 comprises 19 residues. Germline V CDR1 and CDR2: KGHSY, FQNENV. In nucleotides, the CDR3 is TGTGCCAGCAGCCAATCAGAGGTCGCTAGCGGGGGGCGCACAGATACGCAGTATTTT. It specifies CASSQSEVASGGRTDTQYF. The full variable domain, completed using reference TRBV16 and TRBJ2-3, is GEEVAQTPKHLVRGEGQKAKLYCAPIKGHSYVFWYQQVLKNEFKFLISFQNENVFDETGMPKERFSAKCLPNSPCSLEIQATKLEDSAVYFCASSQSEVASGGRTDTQYFGPGTRLTVL.

The chain links TRBV30 to TRBJ1-2; 11 bases agree with TRBD1. V was clipped by 1 base and J by 7 bases; unmatched bases: 5. The CDR3 loop spans 14 amino acids. CDR1 and CDR2 from the germline V gene are GTSNPN and SVGIG (reference sequence). The chain's CDR3 is CAWSGGQGVGGYTF. CDR3 DNA: TGTGCCTGGAGTGGGGGACAGGGGGTAGGTGGCTACACCTTC.

The gene calls are TRBV27 and TRBJ1-1, with D perhaps TRBD1 (6 bases). V was pared by 5 bases and J by 0 bases, with 16 bases between. There are 16 residues in the CDR3. Germline V gene sequence: CDR1 MNHEY, CDR2 SMNVEV (reference sequence). The CDR3 DNA reads as TGTGCCAGCAGTCGGACAGTTGGTATGATGAACACTGAAGCTTTCTTT. It is translated as CASSRTVGMMNTEAFF.

This clone was recorded a few times. J is TRBJ1-2 and V is TRBV27; 9 bases map to TRBD1. V gave up 6 bases and J gave up 2 bases; unmatched junction bases: 1. CDR1 is MNHEY and CDR2 is SMNVEV in the germline V gene (reference sequence). There are 13 residues in the CDR3. In DNA, the CDR3 is TGTGCCAGCAGGGGGACAGGGAACTATGGCTACACCTTC. Translating it yields CASRGTGNYGYTF.